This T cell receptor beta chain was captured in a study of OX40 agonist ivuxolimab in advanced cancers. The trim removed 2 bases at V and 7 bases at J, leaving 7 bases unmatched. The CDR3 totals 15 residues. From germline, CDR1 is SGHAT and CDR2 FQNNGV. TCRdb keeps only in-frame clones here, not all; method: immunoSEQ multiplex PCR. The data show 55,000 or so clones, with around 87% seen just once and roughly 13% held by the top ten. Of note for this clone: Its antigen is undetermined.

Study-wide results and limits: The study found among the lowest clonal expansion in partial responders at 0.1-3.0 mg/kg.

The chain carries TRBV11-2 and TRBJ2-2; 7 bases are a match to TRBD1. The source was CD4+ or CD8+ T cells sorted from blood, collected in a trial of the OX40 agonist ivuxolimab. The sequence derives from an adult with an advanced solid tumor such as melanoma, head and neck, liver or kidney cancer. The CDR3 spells CASSLRRTGYGELFF. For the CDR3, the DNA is TGTGCCAGCAGCTTACGACGGACAGGTTACGGGGAGCTGTTTTTT.